This T cell receptor (beta chain) came from a study of OX40 agonist ivuxolimab in advanced cancers. Turning to the study itself: Ivuxolimab is a fully human IgG2 antibody that activates OX40 (CD134). Patients received ivuxolimab, an intravenous treatment, every 2 weeks at 0.01 to 10 mg/kg.

Measured with immunoSEQ multiplex PCR; TCRdb has only the in-frame clones, and not every one. The table includes 15,000 to 20,000 clones, approximately 84% detected once. If patients had autoimmune disease history or systemic immunosuppression, they were excluded. This CDR3 has 13 amino acids. Losses at the gene ends were 9 bases for V and 12 bases for J; bases not matched to a gene: 8. From germline, CDR1 is LNHDA and CDR2 SQIVND (reference sequence). The sequence was collected from an adult with an advanced solid tumor such as melanoma, head and neck, liver or kidney cancer. This material consisted of CD4+ or CD8+ T cells sorted from blood, taken in a trial of the OX40 agonist ivuxolimab. The genes are TRBV19 and TRBJ1-6; 10 positions match TRBD1. The CDR3 DNA is TGTGCCAGCAAAAGGACAGGGGGGGGACCCCTCCACTTT. Translation gives CASKRTGGGPLHF. Full variable domain (outside the CDR3, taken from reference TRBV19 and TRBJ1-6): DGGITQSPKYLFRKEGQNVTLSCEQNLNHDAMYWYRQDPGQGLRLIYYSQIVNDFQKGDIAEGYSVSREKKESFPLTVTSAQKNPTAFYLCASKRTGGGPLHFGNGTRLTVT.